The clone carrying this T cell receptor beta chain was observed at least ten times. Its target is unknown. Hyperthyroidism patients were newly diagnosed, had disease duration under 2 months, and were aged 18 to 65 years. Blood from later-ophthalmopathy patients was taken at first hyperthyroidism diagnosis. CDR3 length: 16 amino acids. Germline CDR1 DFQATT, CDR2 SNEGSKA (reference sequence). V trimming: 2 bases; J trimming: 9 bases; junction bases outside the gene matches: 14. This sample was taken from a study of T cells in Graves' hyperthyroidism and ophthalmopathy. In the study overall: Upon initial diagnosis and before any treatment, peripheral blood was collected. Findings of the study overall: Most thyroid clonotypes expanded above 0.001 were also detected in blood.

Amplified regions were TCR beta CDR3 sequences from RNA transcripts. TCR CDR3 underwent first-round RT-PCR with the HTBI primer set. TCRdb redid the calling of the multiplex PCR reads with MiXCR, one entry per CDR3 protein. Here the sample spans around 290,000 distinct CDR3 sequences, about 14% being singletons. The receptor comes from a woman in her twenties or thirties with Graves' hyperthyroidism that later progressed to Graves' ophthalmopathy. The chain combines TRBV20-1 with TRBJ2-1; 9 nucleotides line up with TRBD2. The sample comprised blood. CDR3 DNA sequence: TGCAGTGCTAGAAATAGCGGGAGAGGGCCAATTGGTGAGCAGTTCTTC. This codes for CSARNSGRGPIGEQFF.